The entry below describes one TCR beta chain. Its matching antigen is unknown. Repertoires were generated with immunoSEQ multiplex PCR, while TCRdb's copy carries only in-frame clones and drops some. The table has more than 14,000 clones, 55% to 70% seen once. Every patient relapsed after autologous stem cell transplantation, and brentuximab vedotin exposure varied. These data originate in a study of PD-1 blockade in classical Hodgkin lymphoma. General study findings and limits: Patients with a complete response exhibited baseline diversity comparable to newly diagnosed patients.

Per germline, CDR1 SGHVS and CDR2 FQNEAQ. The CDR3 covers 17 residues. The gene calls are TRBV7-8 and TRBJ2-5, with a weak D call TRBD2 (7 bases). The closer fit of TRBJ2-7 to the DNA end suggests the J call may be wrong. The input for sequencing was peripheral blood mononuclear cells (PBMCs), taken at baseline. This sequence was found in a human donor with classical Hodgkin lymphoma. CDR3 residues: CASSLGGGRASGYEQYF. Here the CDR3 DNA reads TGTGCCAGCAGCTTAGGAGGGGGGAGGGCCTCCGGGTACGAGCAGTACTTC.